The clone carrying this TCR beta chain came up once. What it binds is not known. The germline gives CDR1 SEHNR, CDR2 FQNEAQ (reference sequence). The germline V and J ends were trimmed by 5 bases and 8 bases, with 18 bases remaining between them. CDR3 size: 14 residues. Study-wide findings and caveats: The larger-cohort validation was restricted to a single TCR beta V-J rearrangement rather than whole repertoires. Tumor memory CD4+ T cell TCR gene usage clustered with blood and lymph node memory CD4+ cells and lymph node naive CD4+ cells. Tumor Tregs overlapped most with tumor, then blood, naive CD4+ cells.

Treg sorting used a CD4+CD25+CD127-/low gate. After constant-region reverse-primer amplification, full-length variable regions underwent semi-nested PCR with Nested Universal Primer A. TCRdb processed the 5' RACE reads anew with MiXCR; each CDR3 protein has one entry. This table has 34,000 or so distinct CDR3 sequences, 27% appearing once. The sample was tumor-infiltrating Tregs sorted from the breast tumor. The genes are TRBV7-9 and TRBJ1-2, with D possibly matching TRBD1 (5 bases). The clonotype originates from a female donor with breast cancer. CDR3 bases: TGTGCCAGCAGCCGCAGGGACCGGGCTAGCGGCTACACCTTC. Amino acid sequence: CASSRRDRASGYTF. Complete variable domain (other parts from reference TRBV7-9 and TRBJ1-2): DTGVSQNPRHKITKRGQNVTFRCDPISEHNRLYWYRQTLGQGPEFLTYFQNEAQLEKSRLLSDRFSAERPKGSFSTLEIQRTEQGDSAMYLCASSRRDRASGYTFGSGTRLTVV.